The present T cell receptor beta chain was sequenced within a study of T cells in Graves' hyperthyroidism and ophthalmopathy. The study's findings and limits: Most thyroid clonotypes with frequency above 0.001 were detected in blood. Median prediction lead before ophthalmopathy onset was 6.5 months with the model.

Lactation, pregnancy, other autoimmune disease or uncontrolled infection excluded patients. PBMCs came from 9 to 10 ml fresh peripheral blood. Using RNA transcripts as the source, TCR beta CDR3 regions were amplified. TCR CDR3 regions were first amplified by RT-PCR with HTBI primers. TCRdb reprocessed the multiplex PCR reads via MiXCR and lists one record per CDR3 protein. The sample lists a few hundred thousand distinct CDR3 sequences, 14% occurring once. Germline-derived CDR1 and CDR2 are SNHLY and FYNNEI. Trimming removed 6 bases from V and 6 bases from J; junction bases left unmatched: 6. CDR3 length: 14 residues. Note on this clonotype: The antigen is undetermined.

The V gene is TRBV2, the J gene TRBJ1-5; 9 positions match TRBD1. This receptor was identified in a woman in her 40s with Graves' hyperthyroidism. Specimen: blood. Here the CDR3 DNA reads TGTGCCAGCAGGGGGGGACAGGGAAGTCAGCCCCAGCATTTT. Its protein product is CASRGGQGSQPQHF.